These 5 T cell receptor beta chains originate from one sample sequenced in a study of OX40 agonist ivuxolimab in advanced cancers. Method: immunoSEQ multiplex PCR; TCRdb's copy keeps in-frame clones and lacks some. Here the sample spans some 77,000 clones, around 92% being singletons. The sample consisted of CD4+ or CD8+ T cells sorted from blood, taken in a trial of the OX40 agonist ivuxolimab. These receptors were collected from an adult with an advanced solid tumor such as melanoma, head and neck, liver or kidney cancer.

This rearrangement joins TRBV7-9 to TRBJ1-2; D is unclear. Per germline, CDR1 SEHNR and CDR2 FQNEAQ (reference sequence). The V and J ends lost 3 bases and 1 base respectively, with 6 bases between them. The CDR3 length is 13 residues. This CDR3 reads CASSFDGNYGYTF. Here the CDR3 DNA reads TGTGCCAGCAGCTTCGATGGTAACTATGGCTACACCTTC.

The rearrangement joins TRBV7-6 to TRBJ2-7, with D uncertain. The CDR3 has 14 amino acids. Germline assignment: CDR1 SGHVS and CDR2 FNYEAQ. V lost 4 bases and J lost 0, with 10 bases in between. The CDR3: CASSSEVSSYEQYF. In nucleotides, the CDR3 is TGTGCCAGCAGCTCTGAGGTGAGCTCCTACGAGCAGTACTTC.

The chain carries TRBV30 and TRBJ2-3, with 8 bases lining up with TRBD1. This CDR3 is built from 16 residues. V shed 4 bases and J 4 bases; nucleotides not matched to a gene: 13. The V gene's germline CDR1 is GTSNPN and CDR2 SVGIG (reference sequence). CDR3: CAWTSGDRGVADTQYF. In DNA form, the CDR3 reads TGTGCCTGGACCTCCGGTGACAGGGGTGTAGCAGATACGCAGTATTTT.

A single count supports this clone. The chain links TRBV21-1 to TRBJ1-2. TRBV21-1 is marked as a pseudogene. This CDR3 spans 14 amino acids. CDR3 loop: CARVSREYRYGYTF. CDR3 DNA sequence: TGTGCCAGGGTCTCCCGGGAGTATAGATATGGCTACACCTTC.

V gene TRBV7-9 combines with J gene TRBJ2-5, with D unresolved. Looked up from germline, CDR1 is SEHNR and CDR2 is FQNEAQ (reference sequence). V was trimmed by 1 base and J by 4 bases, leaving 7 bases between them. There are 13 residues in the CDR3. CDR3 sequence: CASSLGPVETQYF. CDR3 nucleotide sequence: TGTGCCAGCAGCTTAGGACCCGTAGAGACCCAGTACTTC.